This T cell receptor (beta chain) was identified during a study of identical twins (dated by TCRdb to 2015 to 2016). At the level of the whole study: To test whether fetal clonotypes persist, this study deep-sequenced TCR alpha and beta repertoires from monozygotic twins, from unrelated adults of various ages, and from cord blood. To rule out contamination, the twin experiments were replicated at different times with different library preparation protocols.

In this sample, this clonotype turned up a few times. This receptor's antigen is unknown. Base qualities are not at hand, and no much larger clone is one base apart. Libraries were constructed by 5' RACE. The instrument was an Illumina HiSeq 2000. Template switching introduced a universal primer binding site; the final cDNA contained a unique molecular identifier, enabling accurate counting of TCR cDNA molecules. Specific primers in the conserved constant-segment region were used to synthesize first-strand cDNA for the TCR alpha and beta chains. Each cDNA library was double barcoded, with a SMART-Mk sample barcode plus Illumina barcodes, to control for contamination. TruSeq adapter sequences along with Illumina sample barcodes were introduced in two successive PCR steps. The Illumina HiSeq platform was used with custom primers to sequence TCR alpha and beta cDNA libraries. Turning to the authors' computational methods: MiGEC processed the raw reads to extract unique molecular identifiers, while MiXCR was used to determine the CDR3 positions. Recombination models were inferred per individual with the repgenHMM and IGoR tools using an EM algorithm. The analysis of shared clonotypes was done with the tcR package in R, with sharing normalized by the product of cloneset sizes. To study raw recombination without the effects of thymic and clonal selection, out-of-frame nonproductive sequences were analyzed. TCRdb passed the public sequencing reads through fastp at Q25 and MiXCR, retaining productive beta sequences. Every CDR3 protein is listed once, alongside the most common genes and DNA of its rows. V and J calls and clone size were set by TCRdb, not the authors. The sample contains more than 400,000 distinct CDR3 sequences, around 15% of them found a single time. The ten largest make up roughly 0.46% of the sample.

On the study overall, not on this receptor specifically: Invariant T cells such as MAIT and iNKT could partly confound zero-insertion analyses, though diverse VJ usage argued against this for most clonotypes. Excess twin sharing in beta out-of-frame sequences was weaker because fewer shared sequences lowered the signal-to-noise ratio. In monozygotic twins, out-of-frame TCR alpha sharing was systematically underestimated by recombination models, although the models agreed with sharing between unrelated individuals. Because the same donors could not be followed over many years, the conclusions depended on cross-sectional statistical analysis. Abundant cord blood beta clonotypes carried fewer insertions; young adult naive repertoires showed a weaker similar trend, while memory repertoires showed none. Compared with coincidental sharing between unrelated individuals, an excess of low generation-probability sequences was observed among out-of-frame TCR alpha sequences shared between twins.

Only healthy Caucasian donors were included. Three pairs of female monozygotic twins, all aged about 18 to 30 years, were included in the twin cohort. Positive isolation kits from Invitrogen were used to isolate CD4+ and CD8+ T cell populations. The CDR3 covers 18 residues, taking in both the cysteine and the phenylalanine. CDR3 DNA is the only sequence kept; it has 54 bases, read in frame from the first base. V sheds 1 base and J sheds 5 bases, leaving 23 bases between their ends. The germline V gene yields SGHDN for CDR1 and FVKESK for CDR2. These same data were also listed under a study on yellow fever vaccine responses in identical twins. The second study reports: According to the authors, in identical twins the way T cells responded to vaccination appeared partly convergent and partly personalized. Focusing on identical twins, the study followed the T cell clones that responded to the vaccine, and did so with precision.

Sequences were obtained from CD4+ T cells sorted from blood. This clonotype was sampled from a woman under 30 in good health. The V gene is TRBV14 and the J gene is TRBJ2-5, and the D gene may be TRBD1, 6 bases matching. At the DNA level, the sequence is TGTGCCAGCAGCCAAGTCGTCGGGACACCTAAGAGGGGGGAGACCCAGTACTTC. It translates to CASSQVVGTPKRGETQYF.